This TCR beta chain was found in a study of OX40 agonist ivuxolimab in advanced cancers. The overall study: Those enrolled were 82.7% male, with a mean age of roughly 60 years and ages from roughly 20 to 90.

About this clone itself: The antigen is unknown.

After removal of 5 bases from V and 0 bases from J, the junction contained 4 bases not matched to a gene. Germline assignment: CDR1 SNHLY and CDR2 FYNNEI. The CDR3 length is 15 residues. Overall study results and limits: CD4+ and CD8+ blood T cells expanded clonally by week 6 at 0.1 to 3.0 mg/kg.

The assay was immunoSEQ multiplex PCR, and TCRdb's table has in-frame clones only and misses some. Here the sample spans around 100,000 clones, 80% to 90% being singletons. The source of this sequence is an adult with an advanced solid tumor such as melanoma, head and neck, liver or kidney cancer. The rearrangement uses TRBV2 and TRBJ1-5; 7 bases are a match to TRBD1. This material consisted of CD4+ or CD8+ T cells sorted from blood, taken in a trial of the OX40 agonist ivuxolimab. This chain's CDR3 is CASSLTGDSNQPQHF. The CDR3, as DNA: TGTGCCAGCAGTCTTACAGGGGATAGCAATCAGCCCCAGCATTTT.